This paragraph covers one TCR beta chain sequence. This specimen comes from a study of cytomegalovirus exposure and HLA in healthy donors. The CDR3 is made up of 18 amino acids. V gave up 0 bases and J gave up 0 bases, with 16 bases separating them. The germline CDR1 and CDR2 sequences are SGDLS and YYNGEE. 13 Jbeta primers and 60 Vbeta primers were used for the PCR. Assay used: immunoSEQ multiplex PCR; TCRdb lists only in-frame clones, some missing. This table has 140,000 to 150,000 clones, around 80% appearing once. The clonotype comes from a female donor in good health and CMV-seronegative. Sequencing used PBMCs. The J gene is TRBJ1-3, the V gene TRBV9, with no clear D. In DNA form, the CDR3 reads TGTGCCAGCAGCGTAGGAAGCATTGGCACAGCCTCTGGAAACACCATATATTTT. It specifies CASSVGSIGTASGNTIYF. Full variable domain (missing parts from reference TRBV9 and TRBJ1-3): DSGVTQTPKHLITATGQRVTLRCSPRSGDLSVYWYQQSLDQGLQFLIQYYNGEERAKGNILERFSAQQFPDLHSELNLSSLELGDSALYFCASSVGSIGTASGNTIYFGEGSWLTVV.